The subject of this entry is one T cell receptor beta chain. Its specificity is not known. Unique molecular identifiers tagged the TCR beta cDNA libraries. The yield from roughly 1 to 10 million T cells was roughly 500,000 cDNA molecules in total. TCRdb itself ran the PCR reads through MiXCR, one entry per CDR3 protein. The sample holds about 500,000 distinct CDR3 sequences; over 35% are singletons and the top ten take 12%. This CDR3 spans 15 amino acids. The V and J ends lost 5 bases and 4 bases, in that order; junction bases with no gene match: 5. These data are taken from a study of post-analysis software for immune sequencing data. In the study overall: Disease courses included relapsing-remitting, secondary progressive and progressive-relapsing multiple sclerosis.

General study findings and limits: Samples from a shared batch, those prepared together, strongly co-clustered by F measure. Normalized Chao1 diversity was significantly reduced in patients versus controls. Patients had higher frequencies than controls of a handful of TRBV segments, including TRBV5-6, TRBV5-1 and TRBV20-1.

V gene TRBV12-3 or TRBV12-4 combines with J gene TRBJ1-4; 9 positions match TRBD1. Sample: blood. The sequence was collected from a girl aged 5-17 years with multiple sclerosis. The CDR3 loop reads CASSPPGQGNEKLFF. For the CDR3, the DNA is TGTGCCAGCAGTCCGCCGGGACAGGGTAATGAAAAACTGTTTTTT.